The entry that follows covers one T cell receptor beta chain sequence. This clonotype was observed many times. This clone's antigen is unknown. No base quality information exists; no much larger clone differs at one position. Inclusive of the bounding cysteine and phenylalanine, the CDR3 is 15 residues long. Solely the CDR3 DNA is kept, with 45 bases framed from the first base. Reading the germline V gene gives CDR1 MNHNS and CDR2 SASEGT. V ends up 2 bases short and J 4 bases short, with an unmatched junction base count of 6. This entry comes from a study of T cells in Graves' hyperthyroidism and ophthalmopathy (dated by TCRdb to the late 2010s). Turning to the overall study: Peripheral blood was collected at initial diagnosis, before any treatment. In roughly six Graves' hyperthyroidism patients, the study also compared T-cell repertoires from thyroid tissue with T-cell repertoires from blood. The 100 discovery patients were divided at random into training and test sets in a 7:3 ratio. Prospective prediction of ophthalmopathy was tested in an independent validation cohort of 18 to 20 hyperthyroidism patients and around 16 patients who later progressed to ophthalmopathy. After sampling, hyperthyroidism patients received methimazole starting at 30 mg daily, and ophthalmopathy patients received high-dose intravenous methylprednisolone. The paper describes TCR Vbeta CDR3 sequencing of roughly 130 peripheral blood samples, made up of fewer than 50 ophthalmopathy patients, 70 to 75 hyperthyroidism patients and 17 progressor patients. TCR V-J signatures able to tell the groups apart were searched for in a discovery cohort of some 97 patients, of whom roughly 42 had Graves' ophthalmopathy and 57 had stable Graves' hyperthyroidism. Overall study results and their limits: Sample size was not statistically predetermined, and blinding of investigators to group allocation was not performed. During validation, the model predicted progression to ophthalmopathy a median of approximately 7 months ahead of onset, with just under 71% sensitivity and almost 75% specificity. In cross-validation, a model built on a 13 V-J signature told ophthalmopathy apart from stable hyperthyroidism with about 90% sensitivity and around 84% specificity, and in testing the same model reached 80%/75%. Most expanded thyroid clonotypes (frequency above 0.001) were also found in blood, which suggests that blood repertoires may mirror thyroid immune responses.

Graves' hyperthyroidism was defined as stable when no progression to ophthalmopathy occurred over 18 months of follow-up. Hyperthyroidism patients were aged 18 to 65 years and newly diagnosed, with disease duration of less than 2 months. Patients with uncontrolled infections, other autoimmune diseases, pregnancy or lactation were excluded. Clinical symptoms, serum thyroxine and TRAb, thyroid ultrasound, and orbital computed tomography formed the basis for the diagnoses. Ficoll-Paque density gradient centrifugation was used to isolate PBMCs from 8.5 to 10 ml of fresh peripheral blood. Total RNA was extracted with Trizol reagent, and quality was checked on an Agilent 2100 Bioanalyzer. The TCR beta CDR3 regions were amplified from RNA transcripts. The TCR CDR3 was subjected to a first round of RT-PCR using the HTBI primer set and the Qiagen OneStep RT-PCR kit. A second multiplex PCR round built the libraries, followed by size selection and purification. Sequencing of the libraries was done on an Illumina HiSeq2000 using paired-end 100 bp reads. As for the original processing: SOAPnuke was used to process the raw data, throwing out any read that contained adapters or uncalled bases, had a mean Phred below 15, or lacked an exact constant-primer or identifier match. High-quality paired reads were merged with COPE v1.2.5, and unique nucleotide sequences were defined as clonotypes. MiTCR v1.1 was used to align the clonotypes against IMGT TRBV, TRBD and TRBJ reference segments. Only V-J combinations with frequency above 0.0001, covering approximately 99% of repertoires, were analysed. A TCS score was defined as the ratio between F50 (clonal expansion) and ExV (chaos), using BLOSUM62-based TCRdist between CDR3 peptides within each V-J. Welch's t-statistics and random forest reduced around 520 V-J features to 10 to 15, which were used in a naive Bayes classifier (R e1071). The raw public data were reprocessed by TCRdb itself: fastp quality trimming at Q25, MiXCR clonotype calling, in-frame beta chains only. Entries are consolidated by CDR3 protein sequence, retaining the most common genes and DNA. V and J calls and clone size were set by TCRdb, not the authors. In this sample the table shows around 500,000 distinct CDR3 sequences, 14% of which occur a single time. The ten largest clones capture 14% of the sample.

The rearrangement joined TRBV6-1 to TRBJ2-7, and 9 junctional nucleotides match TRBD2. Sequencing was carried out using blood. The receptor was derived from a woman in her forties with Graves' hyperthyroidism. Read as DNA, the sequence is TGTGCCAGCAGTGAAAGATTTGCGGGAGGGTACGAGCAGTACTTC. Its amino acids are CASSERFAGGYEQYF.